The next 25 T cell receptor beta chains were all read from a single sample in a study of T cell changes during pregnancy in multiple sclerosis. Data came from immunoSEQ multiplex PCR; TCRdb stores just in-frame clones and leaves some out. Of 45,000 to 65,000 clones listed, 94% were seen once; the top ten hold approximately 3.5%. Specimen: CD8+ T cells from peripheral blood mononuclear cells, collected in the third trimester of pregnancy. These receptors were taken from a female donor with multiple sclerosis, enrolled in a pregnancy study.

For the CDR3, the DNA is TGTGCCAGCAGTCTGACCCGGTGGGGAGGCACTGAAGCTTTCTTT. It translates to CASSLTRWGGTEAFF. This chain joins TRBV27 and TRBJ1-1; D is unresolved. Trimming left V 5 bases short and J 4 bases short, with 17 bases between. The germline CDR1 and CDR2 sequences are MNHEY and SMNVEV (reference sequence). This CDR3 spans 15 amino acids.

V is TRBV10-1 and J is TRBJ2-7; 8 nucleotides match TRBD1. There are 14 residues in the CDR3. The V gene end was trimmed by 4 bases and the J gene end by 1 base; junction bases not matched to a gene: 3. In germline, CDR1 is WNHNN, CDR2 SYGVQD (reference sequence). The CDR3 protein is CASSGQGRSYEQYF. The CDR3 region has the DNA TGCGCCAGCAGTGGACAGGGGCGGTCCTACGAGCAGTACTTC.

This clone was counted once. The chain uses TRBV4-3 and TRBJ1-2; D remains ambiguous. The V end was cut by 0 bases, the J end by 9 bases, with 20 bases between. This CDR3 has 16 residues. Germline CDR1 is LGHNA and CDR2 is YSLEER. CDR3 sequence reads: CASSQELAAQLWSYTF. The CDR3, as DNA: TGCGCCAGCAGCCAAGAATTGGCGGCACAACTGTGGAGCTACACCTTC.

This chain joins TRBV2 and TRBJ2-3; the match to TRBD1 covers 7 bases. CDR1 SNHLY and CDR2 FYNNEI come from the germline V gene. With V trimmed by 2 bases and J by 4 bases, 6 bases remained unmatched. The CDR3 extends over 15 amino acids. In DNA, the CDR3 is TGTGCCAGCAGTGAATATAGGGGGCGTGCAGATACGCAGTATTTT. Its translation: CASSEYRGRADTQYF.

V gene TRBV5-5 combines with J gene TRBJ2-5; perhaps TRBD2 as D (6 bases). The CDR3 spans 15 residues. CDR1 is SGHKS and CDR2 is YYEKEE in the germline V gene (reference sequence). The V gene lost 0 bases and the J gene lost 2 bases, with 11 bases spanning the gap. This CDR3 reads CASSLDTGTQETQYF. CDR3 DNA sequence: TGTGCCAGCAGCTTGGATACGGGGACTCAAGAGACCCAGTACTTC.

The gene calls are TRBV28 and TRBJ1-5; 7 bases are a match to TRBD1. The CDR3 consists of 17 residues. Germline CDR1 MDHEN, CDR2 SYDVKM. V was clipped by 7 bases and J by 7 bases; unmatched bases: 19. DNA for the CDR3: TGTGCCAGCATACAAGAGGAGGACAGCATAGGGGGCCAGCCCCAGCATTTT. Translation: CASIQEEDSIGGQPQHF.

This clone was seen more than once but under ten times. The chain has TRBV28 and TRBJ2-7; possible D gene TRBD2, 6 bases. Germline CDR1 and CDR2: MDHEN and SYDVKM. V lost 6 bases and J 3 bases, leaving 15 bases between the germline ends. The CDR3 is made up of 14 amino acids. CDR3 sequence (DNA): TGTGCCAGCAGCGAAAGGGACTCCAACTACGAGCAGTACTTC. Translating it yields CASSERDSNYEQYF.

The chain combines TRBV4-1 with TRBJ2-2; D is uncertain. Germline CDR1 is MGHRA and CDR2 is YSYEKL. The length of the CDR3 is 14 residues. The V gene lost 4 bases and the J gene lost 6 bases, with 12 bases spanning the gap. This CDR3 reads CASSPTLGPGELFF. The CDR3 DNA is TGCGCCAGCAGCCCTACCCTAGGCCCCGGGGAGCTGTTTTTT.

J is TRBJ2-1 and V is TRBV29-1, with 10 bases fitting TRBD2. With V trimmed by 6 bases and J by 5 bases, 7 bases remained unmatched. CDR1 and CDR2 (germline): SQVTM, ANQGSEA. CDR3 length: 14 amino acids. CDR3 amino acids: CSVRAGGPHNEQFF. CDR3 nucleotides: TGCAGCGTCCGAGCGGGAGGGCCCCACAATGAGCAGTTCTTC.

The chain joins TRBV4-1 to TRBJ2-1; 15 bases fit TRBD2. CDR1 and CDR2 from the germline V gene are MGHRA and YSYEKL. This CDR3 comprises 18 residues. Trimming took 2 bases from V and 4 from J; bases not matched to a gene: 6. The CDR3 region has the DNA TGCGCCAGCAGCCAATTGGGACTAGCGGGAGGCCGATACAATGAGCAGTTCTTC. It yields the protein CASSQLGLAGGRYNEQFF.

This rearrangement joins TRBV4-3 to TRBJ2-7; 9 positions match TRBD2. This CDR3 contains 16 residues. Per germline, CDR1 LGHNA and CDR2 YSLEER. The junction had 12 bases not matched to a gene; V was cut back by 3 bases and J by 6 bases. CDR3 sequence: CASSHSPASGATEQYF. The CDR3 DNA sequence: TGCGCCAGCAGCCATTCCCCGGCTAGCGGGGCGACCGAGCAGTACTTC.

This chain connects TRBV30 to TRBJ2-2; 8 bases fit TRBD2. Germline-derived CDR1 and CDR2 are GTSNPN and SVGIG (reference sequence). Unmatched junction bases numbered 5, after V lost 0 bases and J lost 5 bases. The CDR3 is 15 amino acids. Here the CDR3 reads CAWSVSGSFTGELFF. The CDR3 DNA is TGTGCCTGGAGTGTGAGCGGGAGTTTTACCGGGGAGCTGTTTTTT.

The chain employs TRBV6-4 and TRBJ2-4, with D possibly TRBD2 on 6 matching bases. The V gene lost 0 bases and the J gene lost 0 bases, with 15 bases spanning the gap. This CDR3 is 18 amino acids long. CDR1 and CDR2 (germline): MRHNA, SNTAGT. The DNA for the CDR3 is TGTGCCAGCAGTGACTCTTGCGGGACTCCTTTAGCCAAAAACATTCAGTACTTC. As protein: CASSDSCGTPLAKNIQYF.

For the CDR3, the DNA is TGTGCCAGCTCACACTACAGGGGCGCGATAGCCAAAAACATTCAGTACTTC. As protein: CASSHYRGAIAKNIQYF. The gene calls are TRBV18 and TRBJ2-4; 7 bases map to TRBD1. Trimming cost V 4 bases and J 0 bases; bases outside gene matches: 9. CDR1 is KGHSH and CDR2 is LQKENI in the germline V gene. The CDR3 sequence is 17 residues long.

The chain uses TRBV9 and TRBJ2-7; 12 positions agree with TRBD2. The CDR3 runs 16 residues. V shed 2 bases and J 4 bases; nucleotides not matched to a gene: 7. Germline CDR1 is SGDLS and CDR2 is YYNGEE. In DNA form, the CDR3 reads TGTGCCAGCAGCGTGGGCTCGACTAGCGGGAGTTACGAGCAGTACTTC. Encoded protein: CASSVGSTSGSYEQYF. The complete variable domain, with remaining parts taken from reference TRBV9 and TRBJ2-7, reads DSGVTQTPKHLITATGQRVTLRCSPRSGDLSVYWYQQSLDQGLQFLIQYYNGEERAKGNILERFSAQQFPDLHSELNLSSLELGDSALYFCASSVGSTSGSYEQYFGPGTRLTVT.

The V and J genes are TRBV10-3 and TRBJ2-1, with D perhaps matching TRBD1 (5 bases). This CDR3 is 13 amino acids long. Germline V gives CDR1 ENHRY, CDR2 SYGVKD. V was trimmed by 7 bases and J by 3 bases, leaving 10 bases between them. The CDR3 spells CAIKNRIYNEQFF. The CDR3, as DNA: TGTGCCATCAAAAACAGGATCTACAATGAGCAGTTCTTC.

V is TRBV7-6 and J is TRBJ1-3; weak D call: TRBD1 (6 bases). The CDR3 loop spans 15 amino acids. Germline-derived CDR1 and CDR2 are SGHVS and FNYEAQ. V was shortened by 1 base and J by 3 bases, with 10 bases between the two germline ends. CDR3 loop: CASSLDQGFGNTIYF. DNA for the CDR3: TGTGCCAGCAGCTTAGATCAGGGGTTTGGAAACACCATATATTTT.

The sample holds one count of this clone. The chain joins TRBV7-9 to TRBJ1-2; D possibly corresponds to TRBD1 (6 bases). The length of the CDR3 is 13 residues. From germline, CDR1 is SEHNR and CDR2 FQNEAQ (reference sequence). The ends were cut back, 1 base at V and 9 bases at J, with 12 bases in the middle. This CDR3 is CASSLEGVKSYTF. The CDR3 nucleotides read TGTGCCAGCAGCTTAGAGGGGGTCAAAAGCTACACCTTC. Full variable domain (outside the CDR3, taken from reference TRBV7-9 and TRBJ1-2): DTGVSQNPRHKITKRGQNVTFRCDPISEHNRLYWYRQTLGQGPEFLTYFQNEAQLEKSRLLSDRFSAERPKGSFSTLEIQRTEQGDSAMYLCASSLEGVKSYTFGSGTRLTVV.

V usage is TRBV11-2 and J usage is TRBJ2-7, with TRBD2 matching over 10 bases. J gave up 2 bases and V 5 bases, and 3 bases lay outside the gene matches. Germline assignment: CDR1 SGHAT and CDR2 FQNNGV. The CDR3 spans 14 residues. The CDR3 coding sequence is TGTGCCAGCAGCCGAGCGGGAGGGCCCTACGAGCAGTACTTC. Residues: CASSRAGGPYEQYF.

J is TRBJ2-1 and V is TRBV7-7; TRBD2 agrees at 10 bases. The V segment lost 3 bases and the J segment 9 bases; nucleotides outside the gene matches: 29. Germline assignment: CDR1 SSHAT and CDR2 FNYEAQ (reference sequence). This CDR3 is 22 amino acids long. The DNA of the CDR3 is TGTGCCAGCAGCTTCCCCCGAGAGGGGGGTCCTAGCGGGAGATCGGAGAGAGGTGAGCAGTTCTTC. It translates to CASSFPREGGPSGRSERGEQFF.

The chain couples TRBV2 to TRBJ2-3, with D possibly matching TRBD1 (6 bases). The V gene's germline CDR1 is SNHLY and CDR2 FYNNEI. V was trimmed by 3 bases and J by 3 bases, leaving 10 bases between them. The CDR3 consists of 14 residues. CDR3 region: CASSETGYTDTQYF. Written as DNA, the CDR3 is TGTGCCAGCAGTGAGACAGGCTATACAGATACGCAGTATTTT.

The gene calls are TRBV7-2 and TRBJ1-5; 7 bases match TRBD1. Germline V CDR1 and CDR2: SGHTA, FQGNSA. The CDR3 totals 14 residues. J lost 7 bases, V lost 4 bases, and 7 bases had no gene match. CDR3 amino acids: CASSSFTGDQPQHF. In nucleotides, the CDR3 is TGTGCCAGCAGCTCCTTTACAGGGGACCAGCCCCAGCATTTT. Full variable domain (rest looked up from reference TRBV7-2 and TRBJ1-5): GAGVSQSPSNKVTEKGKDVELRCDPISGHTALYWYRQSLGQGLEFLIYFQGNSAPDKSGLPSDRFSAERTGGSVSTLTIQRTQQEDSAVYLCASSSFTGDQPQHFGDGTRLSIL.

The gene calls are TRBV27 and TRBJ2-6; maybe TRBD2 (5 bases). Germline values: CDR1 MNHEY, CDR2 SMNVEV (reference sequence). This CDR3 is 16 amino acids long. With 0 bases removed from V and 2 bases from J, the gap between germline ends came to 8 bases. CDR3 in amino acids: CASSLSPGTGANVLTF. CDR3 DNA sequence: TGTGCCAGCAGTTTATCGCCCGGGACTGGGGCCAACGTCCTGACTTTC.

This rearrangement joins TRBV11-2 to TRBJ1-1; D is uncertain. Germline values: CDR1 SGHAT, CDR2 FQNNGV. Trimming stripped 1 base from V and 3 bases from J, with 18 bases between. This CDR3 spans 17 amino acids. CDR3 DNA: TGTGCCAGCAGCTTAGGTTATCCCTCCCGCAGGTACACTGAAGCTTTCTTT. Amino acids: CASSLGYPSRRYTEAFF.

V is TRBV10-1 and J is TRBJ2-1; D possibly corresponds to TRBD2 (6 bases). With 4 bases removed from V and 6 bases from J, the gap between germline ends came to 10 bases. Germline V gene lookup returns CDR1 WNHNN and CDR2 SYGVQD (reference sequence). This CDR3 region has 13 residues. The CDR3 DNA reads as TGCGCCAGCAGTGTGGGGCGGGGCAATGAGCAGTTCTTC. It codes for CASSVGRGNEQFF.